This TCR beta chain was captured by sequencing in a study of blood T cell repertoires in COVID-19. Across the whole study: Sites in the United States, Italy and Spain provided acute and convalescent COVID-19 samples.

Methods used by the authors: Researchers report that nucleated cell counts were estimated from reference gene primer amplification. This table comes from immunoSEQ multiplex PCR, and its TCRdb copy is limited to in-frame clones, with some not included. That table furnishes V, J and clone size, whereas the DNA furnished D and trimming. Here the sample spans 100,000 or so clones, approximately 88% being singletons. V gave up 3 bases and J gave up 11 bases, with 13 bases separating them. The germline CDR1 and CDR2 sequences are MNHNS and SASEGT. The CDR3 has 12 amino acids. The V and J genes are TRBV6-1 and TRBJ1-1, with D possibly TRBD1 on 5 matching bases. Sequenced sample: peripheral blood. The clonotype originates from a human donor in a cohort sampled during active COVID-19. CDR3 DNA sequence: TGTGCCAGCAGTGACAGGGCTCTGGCGGCTTTCTTT. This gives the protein CASSDRALAAFF.